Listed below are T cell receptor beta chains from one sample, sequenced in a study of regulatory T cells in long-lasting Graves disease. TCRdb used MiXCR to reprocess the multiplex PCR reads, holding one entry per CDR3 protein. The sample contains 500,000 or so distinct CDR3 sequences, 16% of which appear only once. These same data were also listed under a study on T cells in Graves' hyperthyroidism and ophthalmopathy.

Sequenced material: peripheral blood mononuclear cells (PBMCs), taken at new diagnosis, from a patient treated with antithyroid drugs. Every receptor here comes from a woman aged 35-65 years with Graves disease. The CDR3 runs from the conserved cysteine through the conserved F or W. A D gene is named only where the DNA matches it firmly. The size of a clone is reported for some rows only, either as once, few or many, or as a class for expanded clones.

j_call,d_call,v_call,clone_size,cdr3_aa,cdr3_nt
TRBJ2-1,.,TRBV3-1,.,CASSPGSREQFF,TGTGCCAGCAGCCCCGGTTCCCGGGAGCAGTTCTTC
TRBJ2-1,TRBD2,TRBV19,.,CASSIGGGPYNEQFF,TGTGCCAGTAGTATCGGCGGGGGGCCCTACAATGAGCAGTTCTTC
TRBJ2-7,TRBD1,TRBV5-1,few,CASSPAGTGNYEQYF,TGCGCCAGCAGCCCAGCCGGGACAGGGAACTACGAGCAGTACTTC
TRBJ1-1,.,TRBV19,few,CASSPPGRVSTEAFF,TGTGCCAGTAGTCCTCCGGGTAGGGTGAGCACTGAAGCCTTCTTT
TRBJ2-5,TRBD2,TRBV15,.,CATSSAPGLAGGPETQYF,TGTGCCACCAGCAGTGCACCGGGACTAGCGGGGGGGCCAGAGACCCAGTACTTC
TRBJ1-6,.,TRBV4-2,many,CASSQDFLDLGDGSPLHF,TGTGCCAGCAGCCAAGATTTTCTGGATTTGGGGGATGGCTCACCCCTCCACTTT
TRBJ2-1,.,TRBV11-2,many,CASSLTWSNEQFF,TGTGCCAGCAGCCTAACCTGGTCCAATGAGCAGTTCTTC
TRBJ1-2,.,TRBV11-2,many,CASSLGWGSDGYTF,TGTGCCAGCAGCTTAGGATGGGGTAGTGATGGCTACACCTTC
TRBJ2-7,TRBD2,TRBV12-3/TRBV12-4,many,CASTPGGYEQYF,TGTGCCAGCACCCCGGGGGGGTACGAGCAGTACTTC
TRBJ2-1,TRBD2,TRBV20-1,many,CSARDPSGVSSYNEQFF,TGCAGTGCTAGAGATCCCAGCGGGGTGAGCTCCTACAATGAGCAGTTCTTC
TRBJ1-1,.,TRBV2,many,CASSEVQGPRAFF,TGTGCCAGCAGTGAAGTTCAGGGGCCGAGAGCTTTCTTT
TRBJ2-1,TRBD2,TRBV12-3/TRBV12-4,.,CASSQGVAGGRNEQFF,TGTGCCAGCAGCCAGGGGGTAGCGGGGGGGCGGAATGAGCAGTTCTTC
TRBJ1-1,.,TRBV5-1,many,CASSLFPGAGEAFF,TGCGCCAGCAGCTTGTTCCCGGGAGCCGGAGAAGCTTTCTTT
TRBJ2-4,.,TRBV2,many,CASSATAVNIQYF,TGTGCCAGCAGTGCCACGGCCGTAAACATTCAGTACTTC
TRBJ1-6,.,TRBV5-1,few,CASSLALRTRADNSPLHF,TGCGCCAGCAGCTTGGCACTCCGGACGAGAGCCGATAATTCACCCCTCCACTTT
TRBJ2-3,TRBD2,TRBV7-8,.,CASSLVLAGGSTDTQYF,TGTGCCAGCAGCTTAGTATTAGCGGGGGGGAGCACAGATACGCAGTATTTT
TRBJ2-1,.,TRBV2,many,CASSKGGNEQFF,TGTGCCAGCAGTAAAGGGGGCAATGAGCAGTTCTTC
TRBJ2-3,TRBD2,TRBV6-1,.,CASLDSSAGGTQYF,TGTGCCAGCTTGGACTCATCGGCGGGGGGTACGCAGTATTTT
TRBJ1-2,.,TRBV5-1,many,CASSLEGTSNYGYTF,TGCGCCAGCAGCTTGGAGGGAACCTCTAACTATGGCTACACCTTC
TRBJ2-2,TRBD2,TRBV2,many,CASSGSGAGELFF,TGTGCCAGCAGCGGGAGCGGGGCCGGGGAGCTGTTTTTT
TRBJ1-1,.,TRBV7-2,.,CASSPTYRVEWTEAFF,TGTGCCAGCAGCCCGACTTACAGGGTTGAGTGGACTGAAGCTTTCTTT
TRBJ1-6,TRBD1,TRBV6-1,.,CASRPYRGVNSPLHF,TGTGCCAGCAGGCCTTACAGGGGGGTAAATTCACCCCTCCACTTT
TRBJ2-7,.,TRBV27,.,CASSFLTVGNEQYF,TGTGCCAGCAGTTTCCTGACAGTTGGCAATGAGCAGTACTTC
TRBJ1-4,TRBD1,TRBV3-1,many,CASSQGDRGTNEKLFF,TGTGCCAGCAGCCAAGGAGACAGGGGGACGAATGAAAAACTGTTTTTT
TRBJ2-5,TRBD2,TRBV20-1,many,CSARPGGNVQETQYF,TGCAGTGCTAGGCCCGGGGGGAACGTCCAAGAGACCCAGTACTTC
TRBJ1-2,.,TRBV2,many,CASSGETANYGYTF,TGTGCCAGCAGTGGAGAGACAGCTAACTATGGCTACACCTTC
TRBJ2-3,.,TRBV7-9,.,CASSQLRGSTDTQYF,TGTGCCAGCAGCCAACTAAGGGGAAGCACAGATACGCAGTATTTT
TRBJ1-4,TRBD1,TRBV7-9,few,CASSRPGQGSEKLFF,TGTGCCAGCAGCAGGCCGGGACAGGGGAGTGAAAAACTGTTTTTT
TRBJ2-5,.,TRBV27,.,CASSQNFGGQETQYF,TGTGCCAGCAGTCAAAATTTTGGGGGCCAAGAGACCCAGTACTTC
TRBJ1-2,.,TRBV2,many,CASSVGGYGYTF,TGTGCCAGCAGTGTAGGGGGTTATGGCTACACCTTC
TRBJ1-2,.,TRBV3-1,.,CASSQDLIGGDYGYTF,TGTGCCAGCAGCCAAGATCTGATAGGGGGAGACTATGGCTACACCTTC
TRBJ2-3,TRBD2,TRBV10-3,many,CAISASSGGTSTDTQYF,TGTGCCATCAGTGCGAGTAGCGGGGGAACTAGCACAGATACGCAGTATTTT
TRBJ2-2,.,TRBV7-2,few,CASSQGLGGGYNTGELFF,TGTGCCAGCAGCCAGGGGTTAGGCGGGGGATATAACACCGGGGAGCTGTTTTTT
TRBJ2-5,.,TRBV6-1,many,CASSEVLTAFGETQYF,TGTGCCAGCAGTGAAGTACTGACCGCTTTCGGGGAGACCCAGTACTTC
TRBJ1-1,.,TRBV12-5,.,CASGLVLLGGGKNTEAFF,TGTGCTAGTGGTTTGGTACTCTTGGGGGGCGGAAAGAACACTGAAGCTTTCTTT
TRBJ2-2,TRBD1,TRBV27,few,CASSGQGVGGELFF,TGTGCCAGCAGTGGGCAGGGGGTCGGCGGGGAGCTGTTTTTT
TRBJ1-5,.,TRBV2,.,CASSEATGNQPQHF,TGTGCCAGCAGTGAAGCGACAGGTAATCAGCCCCAGCATTTT
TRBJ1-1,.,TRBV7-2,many,CASSSGGRVAFF,TGTGCCAGCAGCTCTGGCGGCAGGGTAGCTTTCTTT
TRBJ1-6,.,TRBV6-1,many,CASSLTALGMSPLHF,TGTGCCAGCAGTCTTACAGCCCTTGGCATGTCACCCCTCCACTTT
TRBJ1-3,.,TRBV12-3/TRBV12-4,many,CASSSANTIYF,TGTGCCAGCAGTTCTGCGAACACCATATATTTT
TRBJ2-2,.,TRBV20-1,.,CSAPGLEKSGELFF,TGCAGTGCTCCGGGACTCGAGAAATCCGGGGAGCTGTTTTTT
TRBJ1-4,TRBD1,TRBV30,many,CAWSPQGNEKLFF,TGTGCCTGGAGTCCACAGGGGAATGAAAAACTGTTTTTT
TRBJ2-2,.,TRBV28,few,CASSPSEWAGELFF,TGTGCCAGCAGTCCCTCTGAGTGGGCCGGGGAGCTGTTTTTT
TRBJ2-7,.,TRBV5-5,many,CASSMDTHEGYEQYF,TGTGCCAGCAGCATGGACACCCACGAGGGTTACGAGCAGTACTTC
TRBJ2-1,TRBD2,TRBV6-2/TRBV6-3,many,CASGGLAGYNEQFF,TGTGCCAGCGGGGGACTAGCGGGTTACAATGAGCAGTTCTTC
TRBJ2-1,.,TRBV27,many,CASSLSSSGVAYNEQFF,TGTGCCAGCAGTTTATCTTCCTCAGGGGTGGCCTACAATGAGCAGTTCTTC
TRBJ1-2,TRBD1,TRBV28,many,CASRGTGGLYGYTF,TGTGCCAGCAGAGGAACAGGGGGACTCTATGGCTACACCTTC
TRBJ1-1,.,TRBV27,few,CASSLSVMNTEAFF,TGTGCCAGCAGTTTATCAGTTATGAACACTGAAGCTTTCTTT
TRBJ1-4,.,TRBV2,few,CASRLGEQKLFF,TGTGCCAGCAGGTTGGGGGAACAAAAACTGTTTTTT
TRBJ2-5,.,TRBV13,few,CASSSYPGYQETQYF,TGTGCCAGCAGCTCCTACCCGGGGTACCAAGAGACCCAGTACTTC
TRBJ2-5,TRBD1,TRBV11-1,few,CASSDRVTPRETQYF,TGTGCCAGCAGTGACAGGGTAACCCCCCGAGAGACCCAGTACTTC
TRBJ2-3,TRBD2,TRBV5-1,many,CASTGLAGTDTQYF,TGCGCCAGCACCGGACTAGCGGGCACAGATACGCAGTATTTT
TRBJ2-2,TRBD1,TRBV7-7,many,CASSDRESTGELFF,TGTGCTAGCAGCGACAGGGAGAGCACCGGGGAGCTGTTTTTT
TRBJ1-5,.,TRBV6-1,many,CASSGSALNQPQHF,TGTGCCAGCTCGGGGAGTGCTCTCAATCAGCCCCAGCATTTT